This record looks at one T cell receptor (beta chain) sequence and its context. Antigen specificity is unknown. Generated by immunoSEQ multiplex PCR, the TCRdb table keeps only in-frame clones and is missing some. Among 110,000 to 150,000 clones listed, more than 90% were seen once. This specimen belongs to a study of T cell responses to AZD1222 COVID-19 vaccine. Overall study context: Second-dose recipients at about 4 or about 12 weeks were treated as one pooled group. Study-level results: Clonal diversity was possibly underestimated, and the donors were mostly white British, with more females. There were vaccine-associated CD4 TCRs across spike, dominant at 160-218 and 743-854. No repertoire was sampled before or during the peak T cell response, only after it.

The CDR3 has 13 residues. V lost 6 bases to trimming and J lost 6 bases, with 14 bases between them. The receptor was isolated from an adult in good health. Here the sequenced sample was peripheral blood, taken on day 0 of AZD1222 vaccination. The chain joins TRBV12-3 or TRBV12-4 to TRBJ1-2; D is unclear. CDR3 amino acids: CASSRFTGNGYTF. The CDR3 nucleotides are TGTGCCAGCAGCCGATTTACCGGGAATGGCTACACCTTC.